These 12 T cell receptor beta chains were all obtained from the same sample, sequenced in a study of sequential checkpoint blockade in melanoma. Sequencing was performed with immunoSEQ multiplex PCR; in TCRdb, only in-frame clones are kept and a portion is missing. The sample lists under 13,000 clones, roughly 52% seen once, with approximately 16% in the top ten. Stated treatment: randomized to nivolumab then ipilimumab (arm A) or the reverse (arm B). The source material was CD8+ T cells sorted from blood (inferred from file names), sampled from a patient given nivolumab and ipilimumab in sequence. Receptor source: a human donor with melanoma.

About this clone itself: Germline is not matched at one junction end, which may reflect a read error. This chain links TRBV30 with TRBJ2-7; TRBD1 matches 8 bases. Germline-derived CDR1 and CDR2 are GTSNPN and SVGIG (reference sequence). The CDR3 length is 12 residues. The CDR3 region has the DNA TGTGCCTGGAGTGGATATGGACAGGGACTTCGCTTC. Its translation is CAWSGYGQGLRF.

The chain is built from TRBV7-9 and TRBJ1-3; D is possibly TRBD1 (5 bases). The CDR3 sequence is 15 residues long. The V end was cut by 7 bases, the J end by 0 bases, with 13 bases between. Looked up from germline, CDR1 is SEHNR and CDR2 is FQNEAQ (reference sequence). The CDR3 sequence: CASTQGMSSGNTIYF. For the CDR3, the DNA is TGTGCCAGCACCCAGGGTATGAGCTCTGGAAACACCATATATTTT.

The rearrangement uses TRBV7-9 and TRBJ2-1; weak D call: TRBD1 (6 bases). Per germline, CDR1 SEHNR and CDR2 FQNEAQ (reference sequence). V lost 3 bases and J lost 9, with 21 bases in between. This CDR3 is built from 16 residues. The DNA of the CDR3 is TGTGCCAGCAGCTTTGTGGAGGCAGGGGACGTAAGTGAGCAGTTCTTC. Its translation is CASSFVEAGDVSEQFF.

This clone was recorded once. Germline is not matched at one junction end, which may reflect a read error. This chain links TRBV28 with TRBJ1-2; TRBD1 is a possible D gene (6 bases). Germline V CDR1 and CDR2: MDHEN, SYDVKM. CDR3 size: 14 residues. The CDR3 sequence: CASCLDSLNYGYTF. The CDR3 coding sequence is TGTGCCAGCTGTTTGGACAGTCTCAACTATGGCTACACCTTC.

J is TRBJ2-2 and V is TRBV30; tentatively, D is TRBD1 (5 bases). Germline CDR1 is GTSNPN and CDR2 is SVGIG (reference sequence). Trimming removed 2 bases at V and 5 bases at J, with 9 bases between. The CDR3 covers 13 residues. CDR3 in DNA: TGTGCCTGGAGTCAGGGAATTACCGGGGAGCTGTTTTTT. It translates to CAWSQGITGELFF.

The chain carries TRBV27 and TRBJ2-1, with TRBD2 identical over 10 bases. Germline CDR1 and CDR2: MNHEY and SMNVEV (reference sequence). The CDR3 consists of 15 residues. V lost 7 bases to trimming and J lost 4 bases; unmatched junction nucleotides: 7. CDR3 in DNA: TGTGCCAGCACCGCCGGGACTAGCGCATACAATGAGCAGTTCTTC. Its translation: CASTAGTSAYNEQFF.

The genes are TRBV7-9 and TRBJ1-2; D not certain. The V end was cut by 6 bases, the J end by 8 bases, with 13 bases between. CDR3 length equals 12 residues. From germline, CDR1 is SEHNR and CDR2 FQNEAQ (reference sequence). The chain's CDR3 is CASRQSKNGYTF. In DNA, the CDR3 is TGTGCCAGCAGACAGTCGAAAAACGGCTACACCTTC.

Concerning this clone itself: Mismatch with germline at one junction end may stem from a read error. The chain couples TRBV5-4 to TRBJ1-3; unclear D gene. Germline V gene sequence: CDR1 SGHNT, CDR2 YYREEE (reference sequence). The CDR3 length is 15 residues. CDR3 in DNA: TGCGCCAGCAGCCAAGATCGCAATATGGGAGGCACCATATATTTT. Protein sequence: CASSQDRNMGGTIYF.

This chain connects TRBV19 to TRBJ2-7, with D possibly matching TRBD2 (6 bases). CDR1 and CDR2 from the germline V gene are LNHDA and SQIVND (reference sequence). The V gene lost 5 bases and the J gene lost 4 bases, with 18 bases spanning the gap. There are 15 residues in the CDR3. For the CDR3, the DNA is TGTGCCAGTAGTCCTCAGTCGACTAGTAGATACGAGCAGTACTTC. Its translation: CASSPQSTSRYEQYF.

V is TRBV5-4 and J is TRBJ2-1; 7 bases are a match to TRBD1. V was clipped by 0 bases and J by 5 bases; unmatched bases: 5. The CDR3 runs 15 residues. Germline values: CDR1 SGHNT, CDR2 YYREEE (reference sequence). The CDR3 here is CASSLAGGKNNEQFF. As DNA, the CDR3 is TGTGCCAGCAGCTTGGCAGGGGGTAAGAACAATGAGCAGTTCTTC.

The V call is TRBV10-3, the J call TRBJ2-5; possibly TRBD2 for D (5 bases). In germline, CDR1 is ENHRY, CDR2 SYGVKD. The CDR3 is made up of 14 amino acids. V was clipped by 2 bases and J by 14 bases, with 21 bases between them. CDR3 amino acids: CAISEPNSSREQYF. The CDR3 nucleotides are TGTGCCATCAGTGAGCCAAATTCTAGCCGCGAGCAATACTTC.

This clone was seen only a few times. V and J are TRBV27 and TRBJ1-5, with TRBD1 matching over 8 bases. The CDR3 has 16 residues. Germline CDR1 is MNHEY and CDR2 is SMNVEV (reference sequence). V was pared by 3 bases and J by 4 bases, with 8 bases of the junction left unmatched. The CDR3: CASSFSRDRLNQPQHF. The CDR3 nucleotides are TGTGCCAGCAGTTTCTCCCGGGACAGGCTAAATCAGCCCCAGCATTTT.